Listed below are T cell receptor beta chains from one sample, sequenced in a study of blood T cell repertoires in COVID-19. The data were produced by immunoSEQ multiplex PCR, yet TCRdb's version contains in-frame clones alone and is incomplete. The table has more than 95,000 clones, roughly 80% seen once. The sequencing input was peripheral blood. The receptors come from a woman aged 70-85 years with acute or convalescent COVID-19. The CDR3 runs from the conserved cysteine through the conserved F or W. The D gene is left open where the match is weak. Clone size is not always given. Where it is, it says once, few, many or a class for expanded clones.

j_call,cdr3_length,clone_size,d_call,v_call,cdr3_aa,cdr3_nt
TRBJ2-7,13,.,.,TRBV29-1,CSVEGRDSYEQYF,TGCAGCGTTGAAGGCCGAGACTCCTACGAGCAGTACTTC
TRBJ2-3,15,.,.,TRBV14,CASSQSRRGGDTQYF,TGTGCCAGCAGCCAATCAAGGCGGGGAGGAGATACGCAGTATTTT
TRBJ2-1,15,.,.,TRBV19,CASSRLPSQGNEQFF,TGTGCCAGTAGCCGTCTACCCAGCCAGGGGAATGAGCAGTTCTTC
TRBJ2-3,15,.,TRBD1,TRBV2,CASRGGQGNTDTQYF,TGTGCCAGCAGGGGGGGACAGGGGAACACAGATACGCAGTATTTT
TRBJ2-1,15,once,TRBD2,TRBV6-4,CASSGRGGPYNEQFF,TGTGCCAGCAGTGGACGGGGGGGGCCCTACAATGAGCAGTTCTTC
TRBJ2-7,13,.,.,TRBV11-3,CASSSRGSSEQYF,TGTGCCAGCAGCTCAAGGGGTTCGAGTGAGCAGTACTTC
TRBJ1-2,13,few,.,TRBV13,CASREQGSYGYTF,TGTGCCAGCAGGGAGCAGGGGTCCTATGGCTACACCTTC
TRBJ1-5,13,.,.,TRBV6-5,CASSHGGNQPQHF,TGTGCCAGCAGTCACGGGGGGAATCAGCCCCAGCATTTT
TRBJ1-2,13,.,TRBD1,TRBV19,CASTPGQGYGYTF,TGTGCCAGTACCCCGGGACAGGGATATGGCTACACCTTC
TRBJ2-2,15,.,.,TRBV7-2,CASRLGQGNTGELFF,TGTGCCAGCAGGTTGGGGCAGGGGAACACCGGGGAGCTGTTTTTT
TRBJ1-4,16,.,TRBD1,TRBV5-1,CASRTGSNLSNEKLFF,TGCGCCAGCAGGACAGGGTCTAATCTCTCGAATGAAAAACTGTTTTTT
TRBJ2-5,15,.,TRBD1,TRBV29-1,CSVDLGQGYQETQYF,TGCAGCGTTGATCTAGGACAGGGGTACCAAGAGACCCAGTACTTC
TRBJ1-2,13,.,.,TRBV19,CASSPRQSYGYTF,TGTGCCAGTAGTCCGCGACAGTCCTATGGCTACACCTTC
TRBJ1-3,11,.,.,TRBV12-3/TRBV12-4,CASSLGNTIYF,TGTGCCAGCAGTCTAGGAAACACCATATATTTT